These 29 T cell receptor beta chains share one sample of origin, sequenced in a study of siplizumab effects on memory and regulatory T cells (dated by TCRdb to the late 2010s). Libraries were prepared through the immunoSEQ multiplex PCR assay. The immuneACCESS repertoire file appears here via TCRdb, limited to in-frame rearrangements. These files lack a portion of the clones; in checked studies, under half of the deficit traces to unresolved V genes, and the cause of the others is not known. Here the sample has 85,000 to 130,000 clones; about nine tenths occur a single time. The top ten clonotypes cover around 2.7% of the sample. The sample was CD4+ T cells sorted from blood. The receptors stem from a human donor in good health. Some clones in this sample may be carry-over from other donors' samples.

The table lists this clone with a count of one. The genes are TRBV13 and TRBJ2-7, with D uncertain. Trimming shortened V by 3 bases and J by 3 bases, and 6 bases separated the two germline ends. The CDR3 runs to 12 residues. Germline CDR1 and CDR2: PRHDT and FYEKMQ (reference sequence). In DNA, the CDR3 is TGTGCCAGCAGCTTCTCTAGCTACGAGCAGTACTTC. It is translated as CASSFSSYEQYF.

The rearrangement joins TRBV5-4 to TRBJ1-4, with D possibly being TRBD1 (6 bases). Deletions cut 0 bases from V and 10 bases from J, with 13 bases between. Germline V lookup: CDR1 SGHNT, CDR2 YYREEE (reference sequence). The CDR3 totals 14 residues. CDR3 DNA: TGTGCCAGCAGCTTGGGGGGTCTGGACAGAAAACTGTTTTTT. Translation: CASSLGGLDRKLFF.

The chain joins TRBV6-1 to TRBJ2-1, with unresolved D. The CDR3 is 11 residues long. V was clipped by 8 bases and J by 10 bases, with 12 bases between them. CDR1 is MNHNS and CDR2 is SASEGT in the germline V gene. The DNA for the CDR3 is TGTGCCAGCTACGGCACTAAGGAGCAGTTCTTC. Its translation is CASYGTKEQFF.

The CDR3 reads CASSPSGTSESTSYNEQFF. In nucleotides, the CDR3 is TGTGCCAGCTCACCTTCCGGGACTAGCGAATCTACCTCCTACAATGAGCAGTTCTTC. The genes are TRBV18 and TRBJ2-1; 10 bases agree with TRBD2. This CDR3 region has 19 residues. The V gene's germline CDR1 is KGHSH and CDR2 LQKENI. Trimming removed 3 bases from V and 0 bases from J; junction bases left unmatched: 11.

This clone was observed once. The V gene is TRBV15, the J gene TRBJ1-2; D call uncertain. Germline assignment: CDR1 LNHNV and CDR2 YYDKDF (reference sequence). V was trimmed by 1 base and J by 2 bases, leaving 5 bases between them. The CDR3 has 13 residues. The CDR3: CATSRAQNYGYTF. As DNA, the CDR3 is TGTGCCACCAGCAGAGCACAGAACTATGGCTACACCTTC.

The V and J genes are TRBV16 and TRBJ2-1; D possibly corresponds to TRBD2 (5 bases). V was trimmed by 6 bases and J by 3 bases, leaving 15 bases between them. CDR1 is KGHSY and CDR2 is FQNENV in the germline V gene. CDR3 length: 15 residues. The CDR3 DNA follows: TGTGCCAGCAGAGTAGCGCGGGCAAGCTACAATGAGCAGTTCTTC. As protein: CASRVARASYNEQFF.

The CDR3 sequence is CAWKVVGERNTF. In nucleotides, the CDR3 is TGTGCCTGGAAGGTAGTGGGGGAGAGAAACACCTTC. The chain has TRBV30 and TRBJ1-2, with D perhaps matching TRBD1 (5 bases). The ends were cut back, 4 bases at V and 12 bases at J, with 18 bases in the middle. This CDR3 comprises 12 residues. Germline CDR1 reads GTSNPN; CDR2 reads SVGIG (reference sequence).

In this sample, this clone turned up a few times. The rearrangement links TRBV4-2 to TRBJ2-3; 7 nucleotides agree with TRBD2. V trimming: 5 bases; J trimming: 2 bases; junction bases outside the gene matches: 7. This CDR3 spans 15 amino acids. Germline V gene data show CDR1 as LGHNA and CDR2 as YNFKEQ. This chain's CDR3 is CASSDRDYATDTQYF. CDR3 coding DNA: TGTGCCAGCAGCGACCGGGACTATGCCACAGATACGCAGTATTTT.

The rearrangement uses TRBV28 and TRBJ2-5, with 13 bases fitting TRBD2. The CDR3 spans 17 residues. Trimming took 5 bases from V and 4 from J; bases not matched to a gene: 10. Germline-derived CDR1 and CDR2 are MDHEN and SYDVKM. The CDR3 nucleotides read TGTGCCAGCAGTCTGTGGGGAAGGACTAGCGGGAGAGAGACCCAGTACTTC. It is translated as CASSLWGRTSGRETQYF.

This clone appeared a single time. The rearrangement uses TRBV4-2 and TRBJ2-3, with D unresolved. Trimming stripped 2 bases from V and 3 bases from J, with 9 bases between. The V gene's germline CDR1 is LGHNA and CDR2 YNFKEQ. CDR3 length equals 14 residues. CDR3 coding DNA: TGTGCCAGCAGCCAATCATCGAGGACAGATACGCAGTATTTT. The encoded protein is CASSQSSRTDTQYF.

The genes are TRBV2 and TRBJ2-5; TRBD2 matches at 7 bases. The last part of the DNA fits TRBJ2-7 better; the J call may be wrong. The germline V gene encodes CDR1 SNHLY and CDR2 FYNNEI. This CDR3 is 14 amino acids long. The chain's CDR3 is CASSLRETSYEQYF. DNA of the CDR3: TGTGCCAGCAGTCTGCGGGAGACCTCCTACGAGCAGTACTTC.

The chain combines TRBV11-3 with TRBJ2-1, with TRBD1 identical over 7 bases. The CDR3 loop spans 12 amino acids. The germline V gene encodes CDR1 SGHNT and CDR2 YENEEA. The J segment lost 10 bases and the V segment lost 4 bases, leaving 4 bases of the junction unmatched. The chain's CDR3 is CASSSNRGEQFF. CDR3 coding DNA: TGTGCCAGCAGCTCCAACAGGGGCGAGCAGTTCTTC.

V is TRBV5-1 and J is TRBJ1-2, with unresolved D. CDR1 and CDR2 from the germline V gene are SGHRS and YFSETQ. V was clipped by 0 bases and J by 3 bases, with 12 bases between them. CDR3 length equals 15 residues. The CDR3 DNA sequence: TGCGCCAGCAGCTTGGAATTGGGGTTCGACTATGGCTACACCTTC. This translates into CASSLELGFDYGYTF.

V usage is TRBV27 and J usage is TRBJ2-3, with 9 positions matching TRBD1. Germline-derived CDR1 and CDR2 are MNHEY and SMNVEV (reference sequence). The length of the CDR3 is 16 residues. Trimming cost V 5 bases and J 2 bases; bases outside gene matches: 8. The CDR3 region has the DNA TGTGCCAGCAGTAACAGGGGGCAGGGGTCCACAGATACGCAGTATTTT. Amino acids: CASSNRGQGSTDTQYF.

In this sample, this clone turned up once. V gene TRBV6-1 combines with J gene TRBJ1-4; a possible D gene is TRBD1 (5 bases). Trimming shortened V by 8 bases and J by 4 bases, and 17 bases separated the two germline ends. The CDR3 has 15 residues. Germline V gives CDR1 MNHNS, CDR2 SASEGT. The DNA for the CDR3 is TGTGCCAGCTCCCCGACGGGGCAGTTTAATGAAAAACTGTTTTTT. It codes for CASSPTGQFNEKLFF.

The chain combines TRBV29-1 with TRBJ2-3, with TRBD2 matching 8 bases. Trimming removed 1 base from V and 5 bases from J; junction bases left unmatched: 8. In germline, CDR1 is SQVTM, CDR2 ANQGSEA. This CDR3 spans 15 amino acids. The CDR3 bases are TGCAGCGTTGAAGTTTTAGCGGGATATGGAGATACGCAGTATTTT. Translating it yields CSVEVLAGYGDTQYF.

This clone was seen only a few times. V usage is TRBV11-2 and J usage is TRBJ1-2; D unclear. This CDR3 is built from 14 residues. From germline, CDR1 is SGHAT and CDR2 FQNNGV. V lost 4 bases and J 4 bases, leaving 13 bases between the germline ends. CDR3 amino acids: CASSSITDGYGYTF. Here the CDR3 DNA reads TGTGCCAGCAGCTCGATTACGGACGGCTATGGCTACACCTTC. The variable domain in full, with the rest retrieved from reference TRBV11-2 and TRBJ1-2, is EAGVAQSPRYKIIEKRQSVAFWCNPISGHATLYWYQQILGQGPKLLIQFQNNGVVDDSQLPKDRFSAERLKGVDSTLKIQPAKLEDSAVYLCASSSITDGYGYTFGSGTRLTVV.

This clone was counted a single time. This sequence joins TRBV2 and TRBJ2-2; possible D gene TRBD1, 5 bases. CDR3 length: 14 residues. Germline lookup yields CDR1 SNHLY and CDR2 FYNNEI. V lost 4 bases, J lost 7 bases, and 13 bases lay in between. CDR3 region: CASSVQGGDGELFF. Written as DNA, the CDR3 is TGTGCCAGCAGTGTGCAGGGTGGTGACGGGGAGCTGTTTTTT. The variable domain in full, completed from reference TRBV2 and TRBJ2-2, reads EPEVTQTPSHQVTQMGQEVILRCVPISNHLYFYWYRQILGQKVEFLVSFYNNEISEKSEIFDDQFSVERPDGSNFTLKIRSTKLEDSAMYFCASSVQGGDGELFFGEGSRLTVL.

The chain uses TRBV5-1 and TRBJ2-7, with 9 bases aligning to TRBD1. Germline V lookup: CDR1 SGHRS, CDR2 YFSETQ. The ends lost 4 bases at V and 0 bases at J; junction bases unmatched: 8. This CDR3 spans 16 amino acids. The CDR3 DNA sequence: TGCGCCAGCAGCAGAGACGGGACAGGGAGCTCCTACGAGCAGTACTTC. Protein sequence: CASSRDGTGSSYEQYF.

V usage is TRBV12-1 and J usage is TRBJ2-3; TRBD2 is the table's D call, not checked against the DNA. TRBV12-1 is a documented pseudogene. This CDR3 comprises 19 residues. CDR3 residues: CASSFNDNTRTSGRRTQYF. In DNA, the CDR3 is TGTGCCAGCAGCTTCAACGACAATACGAGGACTAGCGGGAGACGTACGCAGTATTTT.

This chain joins TRBV9 and TRBJ2-5; 12 nucleotides agree with TRBD1. Germline values: CDR1 SGDLS, CDR2 YYNGEE. CDR3 length: 16 amino acids. The junction had 7 bases not matched to a gene; V was cut back by 5 bases and J by 2 bases. CDR3 in amino acids: CASSSGQGAGQETQYF. CDR3 DNA sequence: TGTGCCAGCAGTTCGGGACAGGGGGCGGGTCAAGAGACCCAGTACTTC.

V gene TRBV5-1 combines with J gene TRBJ2-7, with 7 bases identical to TRBD2. The V gene's germline CDR1 is SGHRS and CDR2 YFSETQ. The CDR3 is 14 residues long. With 0 bases clipped from V and 3 bases from J, the junction kept 3 bases outside the gene matches. The CDR3 DNA reads TGCGCCAGCAGCTTGGGGGACTATAACTACGAGCAGTACTTC. It codes for CASSLGDYNYEQYF.

The J gene is TRBJ2-5, the V gene TRBV6-6, with D hard to call. CDR1 is MNHNY, CDR2 SVGAGI, per germline (reference sequence). The CDR3 has 15 residues. Trimming cost V 7 bases and J 7 bases, with 22 bases left between them. As DNA, the CDR3 is TGTGCCAGCACTTCTGGACCCTATCGGAGAGGGACCCAGTACTTC. Protein sequence: CASTSGPYRRGTQYF.

V usage is TRBV23-1 and J usage is TRBJ1-1, with D perhaps matching TRBD1 (6 bases). TRBV23-1 is reported as an ORF; its role is uncertain. V was trimmed by 4 bases and J by 6 bases, leaving 18 bases between them. The CDR3 runs to 15 residues. CDR3 in DNA: TGCGCCAGCAGTCCCGGTACAGGGTTAGGCGCTGAAGCTTTCTTT. Its translation: CASSPGTGLGAEAFF.

This chain joins TRBV9 and TRBJ2-3; no reliable D call. The CDR3 extends over 15 amino acids. The V and J ends lost 4 bases and 1 base respectively, with 13 bases between them. Per germline, CDR1 SGDLS and CDR2 YYNGEE. As DNA, the CDR3 is TGTGCCAGCAGCCCCTGGGCACGGGGCACAGATACGCAGTATTTT. This gives the protein CASSPWARGTDTQYF. Drawing the rest from reference TRBV9 and TRBJ2-3, the complete variable domain is DSGVTQTPKHLITATGQRVTLRCSPRSGDLSVYWYQQSLDQGLQFLIQYYNGEERAKGNILERFSAQQFPDLHSELNLSSLELGDSALYFCASSPWARGTDTQYFGPGTRLTVL.

V gene TRBV27 combines with J gene TRBJ1-1; D is unresolved. The germline CDR1 and CDR2 sequences are MNHEY and SMNVEV (reference sequence). Trimming stripped 4 bases from V and 0 bases from J, with 9 bases between. The CDR3 is made up of 14 amino acids. This CDR3 reads CASSSPALNTEAFF. The CDR3 DNA is TGTGCCAGCAGTTCTCCAGCTCTGAACACTGAAGCTTTCTTT.

V is TRBV27 and J is TRBJ2-2; no definite D call. Trimming removed 3 bases at V and 7 bases at J, with 24 bases between. This CDR3 comprises 18 residues. Germline values: CDR1 MNHEY, CDR2 SMNVEV (reference sequence). Written as DNA, the CDR3 is TGTGCCAGCAGTTTTTCGTTAATGGACGGGCTTGGTGGCGGGGAGCTGTTTTTT. It translates to CASSFSLMDGLGGGELFF.

This clone appeared a single time. The chain links TRBV1 to TRBJ2-7. TRBV1 is a pseudogene segment. The CDR3 has 14 amino acids. Here the CDR3 reads CTSSPYVGPYEQYF. The DNA of the CDR3 is TGCACCAGCAGCCCATATGTAGGGCCCTACGAGCAGTACTTC.

This chain connects TRBV9 to TRBJ2-3; 9 bases are a match to TRBD2. The CDR3 sequence is 16 residues long. V shed 0 bases, J shed 2 bases, and the junction held 4 bases outside the gene matches. The germline V gene has CDR1 SGDLS and CDR2 YYNGEE. Here the CDR3 DNA reads TGTGCCAGCAGCGTAGACGGGACTAGCCCCACAGATACGCAGTATTTT. The encoded protein is CASSVDGTSPTDTQYF.